The entry that follows covers one TCR beta chain sequence. Its antigen is not known. Germline values: CDR1 SGHRS, CDR2 YFSETQ. J gave up 0 bases and V 0 bases, and 2 bases lay outside the gene matches. The CDR3 consists of 16 residues. Relapse after autologous stem cell transplantation occurred in every patient, and brentuximab vedotin exposure varied. The protocol was immunoSEQ multiplex PCR, while the TCRdb copy is restricted to in-frame clones and leaves out a portion. Among tens of thousands of clones listed, 89% were seen once. This sample is drawn from a study of PD-1 blockade in classical Hodgkin lymphoma. Study observations and caveats: Patients who responded completely had about the same baseline diversity as newly diagnosed patients.

The specimen was peripheral blood mononuclear cells (PBMCs), collected at baseline. The genes are TRBV5-1 and TRBJ2-1; 8 positions match TRBD2. This sequence was found in a human donor with classical Hodgkin lymphoma. CDR3 DNA sequence: TGCGCCAGCAGCTTGGCTAGCGGGTACTCCTACAATGAGCAGTTCTTC. It is translated as CASSLASGYSYNEQFF.